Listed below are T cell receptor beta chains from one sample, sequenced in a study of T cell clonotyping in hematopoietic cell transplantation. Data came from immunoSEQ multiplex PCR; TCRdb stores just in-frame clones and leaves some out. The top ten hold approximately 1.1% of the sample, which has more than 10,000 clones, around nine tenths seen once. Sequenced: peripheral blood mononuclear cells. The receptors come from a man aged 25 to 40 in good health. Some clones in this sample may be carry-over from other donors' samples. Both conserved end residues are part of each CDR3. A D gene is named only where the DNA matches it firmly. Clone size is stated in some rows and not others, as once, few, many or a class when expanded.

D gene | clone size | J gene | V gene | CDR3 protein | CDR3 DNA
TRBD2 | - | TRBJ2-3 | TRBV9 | CASSVDILAGSTDTQYF | TGTGCCAGCAGCGTAGATATCCTAGCGGGATCCACAGATACGCAGTATTTT
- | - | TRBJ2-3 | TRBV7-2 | CASSLAEGGDTQYF | TGTGCCAGCAGCTTAGCGGAGGGGGGAGATACGCAGTATTTT
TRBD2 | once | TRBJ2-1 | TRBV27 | CASSFLLAGSNEQFF | TGTGCCAGCAGTTTTTTGCTAGCGGGGAGTAATGAGCAGTTCTTC
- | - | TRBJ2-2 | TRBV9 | CASSGGLTTGELFF | TGTGCCAGCAGCGGGGGCCTTACCACCGGGGAGCTGTTTTTT
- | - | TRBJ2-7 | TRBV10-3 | CAISEALGGDEQYF | TGTGCCATCAGTGAGGCCCTGGGGGGCGACGAGCAGTACTTC
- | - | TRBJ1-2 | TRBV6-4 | CATFDTYGYTF | TGTGCCACCTTTGACACCTATGGCTACACCTTC
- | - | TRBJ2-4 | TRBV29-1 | CSVVGKNIQYF | TGCAGCGTTGTAGGCAAAAACATTCAGTACTTC
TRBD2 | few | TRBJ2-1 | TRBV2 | CASSDRASGRGYNEQFF | TGTGCCAGCAGTGATCGGGCTAGCGGGAGGGGGTACAATGAGCAGTTCTTC
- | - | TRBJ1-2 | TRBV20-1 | CSAQDSYGYTF | TGCAGTGCCCAGGACAGCTATGGCTACACCTTC
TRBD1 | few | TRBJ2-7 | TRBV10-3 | CAISESSSGQGTYEQYF | TGTGCCATCAGTGAGTCTTCTTCGGGACAGGGAACCTACGAGCAGTACTTC
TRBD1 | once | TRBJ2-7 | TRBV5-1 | CASSLGWDSYEQYF | TGCGCCAGCAGCTTAGGGTGGGACAGCTACGAGCAGTACTTC
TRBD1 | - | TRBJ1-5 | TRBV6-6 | CASKRRPDRDNQPQHF | TGTGCCAGCAAACGACGACCCGACAGGGACAATCAGCCCCAGCATTTT
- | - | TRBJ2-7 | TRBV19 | CASSIDRAGYVDEQYF | TGTGCCAGTAGTATAGATAGGGCAGGGTACGTCGACGAGCAGTACTTC
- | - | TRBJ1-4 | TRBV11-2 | CASSPGGLDGRNEKLFF | TGTGCCAGCAGCCCCGGCGGACTTGACGGAAGGAATGAAAAACTGTTTTTT
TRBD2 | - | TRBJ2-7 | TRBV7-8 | CASSLSAPGLAGAEQYF | TGTGCCAGCAGCTTATCGGCACCCGGACTAGCGGGAGCCGAGCAGTACTTC
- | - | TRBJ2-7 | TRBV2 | CASSAVGTSYEQYF | TGTGCCAGCAGTGCCGTGGGCACTTCCTACGAGCAGTACTTC
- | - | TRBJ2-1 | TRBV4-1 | CASSQGPQTGSYNEQFF | TGCGCCAGCAGCCAAGGGCCTCAGACGGGCTCCTACAATGAGCAGTTCTTC
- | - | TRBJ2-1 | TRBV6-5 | CASSSSDEQFF | TGTGCCAGCAGCTCAAGCGATGAGCAGTTCTTC
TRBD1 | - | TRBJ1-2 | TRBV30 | CAWGTGLGYTF | TGTGCCTGGGGGACAGGGCTCGGCTACACCTTC
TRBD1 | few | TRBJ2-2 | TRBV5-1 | CASSGSGTANTGELFF | TGCGCCAGCAGCGGATCCGGGACAGCGAACACCGGGGAGCTGTTTTTT
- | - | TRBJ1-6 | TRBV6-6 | CATSLGGSSYNSPLHF | TGTGCCACATCCCTTGGGGGGAGCTCCTATAATTCACCCCTCCACTTT
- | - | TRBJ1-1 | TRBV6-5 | CASSAGRRNTEAFF | TGTGCCAGCAGTGCGGGACGGAGGAACACTGAAGCTTTCTTT
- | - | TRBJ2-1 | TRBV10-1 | CASSMTGSGYNEQFF | TGCGCCAGCAGTATGACGGGAAGTGGTTACAATGAGCAGTTCTTC
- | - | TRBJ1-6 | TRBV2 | CAGRQEHNSPLHF | TGTGCCGGCCGACAGGAACATAATTCACCCCTCCACTTT
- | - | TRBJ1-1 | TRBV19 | CASSIGATANTEAFF | TGTGCCAGTAGTATTGGGGCGACAGCGAACACTGAAGCTTTCTTT
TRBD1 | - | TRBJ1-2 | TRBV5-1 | CASSFRQGAGYGYTF | TGCGCCAGCAGCTTCCGACAGGGGGCGGGCTATGGCTACACCTTC
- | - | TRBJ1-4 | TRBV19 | CASSIGGSEKLFF | TGTGCCAGTAGTATCGGTGGAAGTGAAAAACTGTTTTTT
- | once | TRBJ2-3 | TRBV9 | CASSASHSDTQYF | TGTGCCAGCAGCGCAAGTCACTCCGATACGCAGTATTTT
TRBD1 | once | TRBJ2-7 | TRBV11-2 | CASSKQGAGFDEQYF | TGTGCCAGCAGCAAACAGGGGGCCGGATTCGACGAGCAGTACTTC
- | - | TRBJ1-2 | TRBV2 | CASSGGYGYTF | TGTGCCAGCAGTGGGGGATATGGCTACACCTTC
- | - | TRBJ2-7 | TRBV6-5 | CASSYGRVAYEQYF | TGTGCCAGCAGTTACGGCAGGGTCGCCTACGAGCAGTACTTC
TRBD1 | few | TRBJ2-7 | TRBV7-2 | CASSPGGQGGYEQYF | TGTGCCAGCAGCCCAGGGGGACAGGGCGGTTACGAGCAGTACTTC
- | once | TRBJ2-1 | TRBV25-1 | CASSESSRGYNEQFF | TGTGCCAGCAGTGAATCTAGCAGGGGTTACAATGAGCAGTTCTTC
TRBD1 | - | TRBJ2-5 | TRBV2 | CASSVRQGVETQYF | TGTGCCAGCAGTGTCAGACAGGGGGTAGAGACCCAGTACTTC
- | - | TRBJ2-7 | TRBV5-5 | CASSLGSLDEQYF | TGTGCCAGCAGCTTAGGCAGCCTGGACGAGCAGTACTTC
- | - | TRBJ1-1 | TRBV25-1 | CASSVGLTVEAFF | TGTGCCAGCAGTGTCGGGCTCACGGTGGAAGCTTTCTTT
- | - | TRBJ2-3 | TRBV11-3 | CASSLNPGSTDTQYF | TGTGCCAGCAGCCTCAACCCGGGGAGCACAGATACGCAGTATTTT
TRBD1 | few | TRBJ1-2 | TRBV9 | CASSPPGQGVNYGYTF | TGTGCCAGCAGCCCACCCGGGCAGGGGGTAAACTATGGCTACACCTTC
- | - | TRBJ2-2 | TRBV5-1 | CASSLGGANTGELFF | TGCGCCAGCAGCTTGGGTGGGGCGAACACCGGGGAGCTGTTTTTT
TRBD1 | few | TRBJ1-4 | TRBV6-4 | CASSDGTGGADCEKLFF | TGTGCCAGCAGTGATGGAACAGGGGGCGCAGATTGTGAAAAACTGTTTTTT
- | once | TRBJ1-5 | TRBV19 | CASSIGRTSNQPQHF | TGTGCCAGTAGTATAGGAAGGACTAGCAATCAGCCCCAGCATTTT
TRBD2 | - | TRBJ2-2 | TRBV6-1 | CASSGLADTGELFF | TGTGCCAGCAGTGGACTAGCGGACACCGGGGAGCTGTTTTTT
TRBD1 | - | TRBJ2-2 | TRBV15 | CATADRGDTGELFF | TGTGCCACCGCGGACAGGGGGGACACCGGGGAGCTGTTTTTT
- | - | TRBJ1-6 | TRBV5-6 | CASSPRGSYNSPLHF | TGTGCCAGCAGCCCTCGGGGCTCCTATAATTCACCCCTCCACTTT
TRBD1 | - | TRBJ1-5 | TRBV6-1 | CASMGTVGITPQHF | TGTGCCAGCATGGGGACAGTCGGTATTACCCCCCAGCATTTT
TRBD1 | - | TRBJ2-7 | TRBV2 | CASMRGTGLLEQYF | TGTGCCAGCATGAGGGGGACAGGGCTTCTCGAGCAGTACTTC
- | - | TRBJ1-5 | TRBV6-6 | CASSYVQFNQPQHF | TGTGCCAGCAGTTATGTACAGTTCAATCAGCCCCAGCATTTT
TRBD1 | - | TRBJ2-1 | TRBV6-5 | CASSHDRANNEQFF | TGTGCCAGCAGCCACGACAGGGCGAACAATGAGCAGTTCTTC
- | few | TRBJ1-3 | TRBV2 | CATSRGDGNTIYF | TGTGCCACATCACGGGGTGACGGAAACACCATATATTTT
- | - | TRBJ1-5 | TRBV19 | CASSETRGNQPQHF | TGTGCCAGTAGCGAGACGAGGGGAAATCAGCCCCAGCATTTT